This TCR beta chain was sequenced during a study of HIV-infected patients and healthy controls. The germline CDR1 and CDR2 sequences are LGHDT and YNNKEL (reference sequence). V was clipped by 4 bases and J by 7 bases, with 20 bases between them. The CDR3 is 16 residues long. Broader study findings: Significant mean usage differences between HIV-infected patients and controls involved eight alpha and eight beta V genes. CMV-associated CDR3s mostly grew nonsignificantly during therapy, while HIV-associated CDR3s declined significantly.

There are many counts of this clonotype. The antigen is not known. No cell fractionation was done, so the repertoire covers all unsorted peripheral blood T cells. About 450 ng RNA was reverse transcribed with alpha and beta constant-region primers. Each of the alpha and beta chains got its own library through chain-specific third strand synthesis with indices. Ligation attached cDNA to a 5' RACE adapter that carried a random hexamer and SP2 site. TCRdb redid the calling of the 5' RACE reads with MiXCR, one entry per CDR3 protein. The top ten hold approximately 8% of the sample, which has 15,000 to 17,000 distinct CDR3 sequences, about 7% seen once.

The V and J genes are TRBV3-1 and TRBJ1-5, with a possible D match to TRBD1 (6 bases). The material sequenced was blood. The source is an adult in good health. CDR3 coding DNA: TGTGCCAGCAGCCTACCCGACAGGAAAGAGAAACAGCCCCAGCATTTT. As protein: CASSLPDRKEKQPQHF. Full variable domain (rest looked up from reference TRBV3-1 and TRBJ1-5): DTAVSQTPKYLVTQMGNDKSIKCEQNLGHDTMYWYKQDSKKFLKIMFSYNNKELIINETVPNRFSPKSPDKAHLNLHINSLELGDSAVYFCASSLPDRKEKQPQHFGDGTRLSIL.